A selection of T cell receptor beta chains follows, all from one sample in a study of blood T cells in healthy people across ages. TCRdb analysed the 5' RACE reads with MiXCR anew, one entry per CDR3 protein. Of roughly 1,500,000 distinct CDR3 sequences in the sample, 42% are singletons; the top ten hold 7.9%. The sample was blood. All receptors derive from a woman aged 18-35 years in good health. Each CDR3 is given with its conserved first and last residue. Each record gives: J gene, V gene, CDR3 protein.

>TRBJ2-1|TRBV14
CASSRAPSRGRANEQFF
>TRBJ2-1|TRBV12-3/TRBV12-4
CASSFPRAGEQFF
>TRBJ2-3|TRBV7-2
CASSLHSGLARTDTQYF
>TRBJ1-5|TRBV28
CASSLGVGIGQPQHF
>TRBJ2-7|TRBV13
CASSPGTASVSYEQYF
>TRBJ2-7|TRBV9
CASSGPQGREREQYF
>TRBJ2-7|TRBV4-1
CASSQVADSNYEQYF
>TRBJ2-5|TRBV12-3/TRBV12-4
CASSDTGRQETQYF
>TRBJ1-1|TRBV10-2
CASSSIFQINTEAFF
>TRBJ1-6|TRBV2
CASSPRSAGSPLHF
>TRBJ2-5|TRBV11-2
CASRKGQSNEQYF
>TRBJ2-7|TRBV6-2/TRBV6-3
CASSYAMGLAGYEQYF
>TRBJ2-7|TRBV5-1
CASSLVDASSYEQYF
>TRBJ2-7|TRBV30
CAWRWGYEQYF
>TRBJ2-5|TRBV6-2/TRBV6-3
CASSYARFGGETQYF
>TRBJ2-5|TRBV12-3/TRBV12-4
CASSSKKETQYF
>.|TRBV5-1
CASSLGDRDSSYEQYF
>TRBJ2-7|TRBV6-1
CASSEAYRYYEQYF
>TRBJ2-1|TRBV7-2
CASSPGGSGSNEQFF
>TRBJ2-3|TRBV5-1
CASSYPRGRDTETQYF
>TRBJ2-7|TRBV20-1
CSARLVGEQYF
>.|TRBV7-6
CASSLALGAVAYEQYF
>TRBJ2-1|TRBV6-6
CAVRQDSYNEQFF
>TRBJ2-7|TRBV2
CASGSTEREQYF
>TRBJ2-5|TRBV7-7
CASSLSSGLSETQYF
>TRBJ2-5|TRBV25-1
CASISSQASGTYQETQYF
>TRBJ2-2|TRBV30
CAWTGGRGGELFF
>TRBJ2-7|TRBV20-1
CSARAPDRGHEQYF
>TRBJ1-2|TRBV12-3/TRBV12-4
CASNVGYGGYTF
>TRBJ1-2|TRBV3-1
CASSQGGTGGVYGYTF
>TRBJ2-1|TRBV28
CASLLAGGNYNEQFF
>TRBJ2-1|TRBV12-5
CASGFGTKGTSGGTYNEQFF
>TRBJ2-7|TRBV7-2
CASSLVAGVEYEQYF
>TRBJ1-2|TRBV2
CAGSEGPQGAFGYTF
>TRBJ1-2|TRBV20-1
CSARWGQGLNYGYTF
>TRBJ1-5|TRBV18
CASSPTLGVQPQHF
>TRBJ1-1|TRBV18
CASSFVGQANTEAFF
>TRBJ2-7|TRBV20-1
CSARDPRGAYEQYF
>TRBJ1-2|TRBV7-2
CASSLAQVYGYTF
>TRBJ1-6|TRBV7-9
CASSLRFNNSPLHF
>TRBJ2-4|TRBV20-1
CSAPARGEGRGKNIQYF
>TRBJ2-7|TRBV10-3
CAISDHRPPYEQYF
>TRBJ2-2|TRBV9
CASSPLEWGPGELFF
>TRBJ2-7|TRBV4-1
CASSQSLQGSYEQYF
>TRBJ2-7|TRBV12-3/TRBV12-4
CASSPDNWVQGWHYEQYF
>TRBJ2-5|TRBV5-1
CASGLQEAQYF
>TRBJ2-1|TRBV29-1
CSVGGGDSQFF
>TRBJ2-1|TRBV28
CASRWTSGGRGEQFF